This passage covers 14 T cell receptor beta chains from one sample sequenced in a study of OX40 agonist ivuxolimab in advanced cancers. The library was built by means of the immunoSEQ multiplex PCR assay. Here the immuneACCESS table is served through TCRdb, limited to in-frame sequences with V and J called. Missing clones are a known gap in these copies; in checked studies unresolved V genes cover under half, and the rest lacks a known reason. The sample yields some 90,000 clones; roughly 91% were counted once. The leading ten clones occupy approximately 0.3% of the sample. The sequencing here drew on CD4+ or CD8+ T cells sorted from blood, taken in a trial of the OX40 agonist ivuxolimab. These receptors were obtained from an adult with an advanced solid tumor such as melanoma, head and neck, liver or kidney cancer.

For this clone: This CDR3 is also generated by other DNA sequences in the sample. The chain employs TRBV6-6 and TRBJ2-5; no firm D call. V was trimmed by 5 bases and J by 5 bases, leaving 6 bases between them. Germline CDR1 reads MNHNY; CDR2 reads SVGAGI (reference sequence). CDR3 size: 11 residues. The CDR3 spells CASSPRETQYF. In nucleotides, the CDR3 is TGTGCCAGCAGTCCCCGGGAGACCCAGTACTTC.

V usage is TRBV15 and J usage is TRBJ1-5; unclear D gene. The CDR3 covers 14 residues. V dropped 4 bases and J dropped 6 bases, with 13 bases sitting between them. Looked up from germline, CDR1 is LNHNV and CDR2 is YYDKDF (reference sequence). The DNA for the CDR3 is TGTGCCACCAGCACTCGAGAAACCGGTCAGCCCCAGCATTTT. Its protein product is CATSTRETGQPQHF.

This CDR3 is CASSFLRGLNTEAFF. In DNA form, the CDR3 reads TGTGCCAGCAGCTTTCTCAGGGGCCTGAACACTGAAGCTTTCTTT. The chain is built from TRBV7-9 and TRBJ1-1; D perhaps matches TRBD1 (6 bases). This CDR3 is 15 amino acids long. Germline-derived CDR1 and CDR2 are SEHNR and FQNEAQ (reference sequence). Trimming cost V 3 bases and J 0 bases, with 11 bases left between them.

The chain uses TRBV30 and TRBJ1-5; possibly TRBD1 for D (6 bases). V dropped 0 bases and J dropped 1 base, with 13 bases sitting between them. Germline CDR1 reads GTSNPN; CDR2 reads SVGIG (reference sequence). The CDR3 contains 16 residues. The CDR3 coding sequence is TGTGCCTGGAGTGTTCAGGGGCCCTGGAGCAATCAGCCCCAGCATTTT. Encoded protein: CAWSVQGPWSNQPQHF.

This sequence joins TRBV10-3 and TRBJ2-3, with TRBD1 identical over 9 bases. The length of the CDR3 is 17 residues. Germline V gene sequence: CDR1 ENHRY, CDR2 SYGVKD. The V segment lost 4 bases and the J segment 2 bases; nucleotides outside the gene matches: 10. The CDR3 protein is CAISAPWDRDPTDTQYF. CDR3 sequence (DNA): TGTGCCATCAGTGCCCCTTGGGACAGGGACCCCACAGATACGCAGTATTTT.

This chain connects TRBV7-8 to TRBJ2-1; 8 nucleotides line up with TRBD2. The germline CDR1 and CDR2 sequences are SGHVS and FQNEAQ. The CDR3 spans 14 residues. V lost 8 bases, J lost 2 bases, and 5 bases stayed unmatched. CDR3 sequence reads: CASLDGGAYNEQFF. In DNA form, the CDR3 reads TGTGCCAGCCTAGACGGGGGGGCCTACAATGAGCAGTTCTTC.

The chain carries TRBV11-2 and TRBJ1-1; D is perhaps TRBD1 (6 bases). This CDR3 spans 14 amino acids. V lost 4 bases and J lost 0, with 9 bases in between. The germline V gene encodes CDR1 SGHAT and CDR2 FQNNGV. This CDR3 is CASSWGGMNTEAFF. The CDR3 coding sequence is TGTGCCAGCAGCTGGGGGGGCATGAACACTGAAGCTTTCTTT.

The chain joins TRBV7-9 to TRBJ1-1; the D gene is possibly TRBD1 (6 bases). This CDR3 contains 15 residues. V was clipped by 1 base and J by 6 bases, with 15 bases between them. Germline CDR1 SEHNR, CDR2 FQNEAQ (reference sequence). The chain's CDR3 is CASSLDRAALSEAFF. The CDR3 nucleotides are TGTGCCAGCAGCTTAGACAGGGCCGCGTTGTCTGAAGCTTTCTTT.

V usage is TRBV6-5 and J usage is TRBJ2-1; 7 nucleotides line up with TRBD1. With V trimmed by 7 bases and J by 10 bases, 4 bases remained unmatched. The CDR3 consists of 11 residues. Germline CDR1 MNHEY, CDR2 SVGAGI. CDR3 in amino acids: CASKGQREQFF. The CDR3, as DNA: TGTGCCAGCAAGGGACAGCGAGAGCAGTTCTTC.

The CDR3 reads CASSQEKRISRTPDTQYF. For the CDR3, the DNA is TGTGCCAGCAGCCAAGAGAAGCGGATCTCTCGAACCCCAGATACGCAGTATTTT. The rearrangement links TRBV4-2 to TRBJ2-3; a weak D match, TRBD2 (5 bases). V was cut by 0 bases and J by 4 bases, with 20 bases left in between. The CDR3 has 18 amino acids. Germline CDR1 LGHNA, CDR2 YNFKEQ.

The CDR3 DNA reads as TGTGCCAGCAGCTTAGCGGAAGAGACCCAGTACTTC. Translated: CASSLAEETQYF. The rearrangement links TRBV7-9 to TRBJ2-5; no definite D call. The V and J ends lost 0 bases and 3 bases respectively, with 2 bases between them. Looked up from germline, CDR1 is SEHNR and CDR2 is FQNEAQ (reference sequence). The CDR3 has 12 amino acids.

This rearrangement joins TRBV7-6 to TRBJ1-2; 7 bases map to TRBD1. The CDR3 consists of 13 residues. After removal of 4 bases from V and 6 bases from J, the junction contained 5 bases not matched to a gene. CDR1 and CDR2 (germline): SGHVS, FNYEAQ. The CDR3 sequence is CASSSGQNNGYTF. As DNA, the CDR3 is TGTGCCAGCAGCTCGGGACAGAATAATGGCTACACCTTC.

The chain carries TRBV5-1 and TRBJ1-2; D call uncertain. The CDR3 runs 13 residues. Per germline, CDR1 SGHRS and CDR2 YFSETQ. The V end was cut by 5 bases, the J end by 1 base, with 9 bases between. CDR3 in DNA: TGCGCCAGCAGTTGGAAAGATAACTATGGCTACACCTTC. Amino acids: CASSWKDNYGYTF.

CDR3 sequence: CASRGQINQPQHF. CDR3 DNA sequence: TGTGCCAGCAGGGGACAGATCAATCAGCCCCAGCATTTT. V is TRBV6-5 and J is TRBJ1-5, with 7 bases that match TRBD1. The J segment lost 3 bases and the V segment lost 6 bases, leaving 2 bases of the junction unmatched. The CDR3 contains 13 residues. Germline loops: CDR1 MNHEY, CDR2 SVGAGI.